Below, one T cell receptor (beta chain) is given with its context. What it binds is unknown. The data originate from a study of cytomegalovirus exposure and HLA in healthy donors. General observations from the study: Most TCRs appeared rarely, but some public TCRs recurred in many donors. Among the sequence variants, a highly shared cluster was likely an artifact of sequencing. Three chains linked to CMV were shown in vitro to be specific for CMV antigens.

Germline CDR1 KGHSH, CDR2 LQKENI. The CDR3 is 13 residues long. Trimming stripped 1 base from V and 5 bases from J, with 6 bases between. 13 Jbeta primers and 60 Vbeta primers were used for the PCR. Some clones are missing from TCRdb's copy, which holds only in-frame ones; the method was immunoSEQ multiplex PCR. The sample consists of about 160,000 clones, approximately 80% of them appearing once. The TCR comes from a man aged 25 to 45 in good health and CMV-seropositive. Sequencing was carried out using PBMCs. The chain links TRBV18 to TRBJ1-5; no clear D gene. CDR3 in DNA: TGTGCCAGCTCACCACAGACTGATCAGCCCCAGCATTTT. Protein product: CASSPQTDQPQHF.